This entry is about one TCR beta chain. Its specificity is unknown. This sample is part of a study of OX40 agonist ivuxolimab in advanced cancers. Study context: Therapy given before enrollment (anti-PD-1, anti-PD-L1 or anti-CTLA-4) was allowed, and approximately 40% had some.

General observations from the study: Fewer expanded clones were found on average in CD4+ than in CD8+ T cells. The 0.1-3.0 mg/kg partial responders had among the lowest clonal expansion.

Trimming removed 10 bases at V and 1 base at J, with 16 bases between. The CDR3 has 15 amino acids. Germline CDR1 and CDR2: LNHDA and SQIVND (reference sequence). Libraries were prepared by immunoSEQ multiplex PCR; TCRdb keeps only in-frame clonotypes and omits some of them. The table shows roughly 97,000 clones, with approximately 87% occurring only once. The chain employs TRBV19 and TRBJ2-2, with D perhaps matching TRBD2 (6 bases). This specimen was CD4+ or CD8+ T cells sorted from blood, taken in a trial of the OX40 agonist ivuxolimab. The TCR was taken from an adult with an advanced solid tumor such as melanoma, head and neck, liver or kidney cancer. The CDR3 protein is CATRSGQLNTGELFF. The CDR3 nucleotides read TGTGCCACCCGAAGCGGGCAGCTGAACACCGGGGAGCTGTTTTTT. Together with reference TRBV19 and TRBJ2-2, the CDR3 gives the full variable domain: DGGITQSPKYLFRKEGQNVTLSCEQNLNHDAMYWYRQDPGQGLRLIYYSQIVNDFQKGDIAEGYSVSREKKESFPLTVTSAQKNPTAFYLCATRSGQLNTGELFFGEGSRLTVL.